At least ten counts were recorded for the clone carrying this T cell receptor (beta chain). The antigen is unknown. Diagnoses were established using clinical symptoms, serum thyroxine and TRAb, thyroid ultrasound and orbital computed tomography. This sample stems from a study of T cells in Graves' hyperthyroidism and ophthalmopathy. Germline V gene lookup returns CDR1 LNHDA and CDR2 SQIVND (reference sequence). J was trimmed by 0 bases and V by 10 bases; bases with no gene match: 8. This CDR3 is 14 amino acids long. TCR beta CDR3 sequences were amplified from RNA transcripts. In the first-round RT-PCR of the TCR CDR3, the HTBI primer set was used. One entry per CDR3 protein results from TCRdb running MiXCR on the multiplex PCR reads. Seen here are some 510,000 distinct CDR3 sequences, more than 20% observed once, and the top ten hold 26%. Study-level findings and limits: Blood also carried most thyroid clonotypes expanded above 0.001.

Specimen: blood. This receptor was obtained from a man between 18 and 29 years old with Graves' hyperthyroidism. The rearrangement joins TRBV19 to TRBJ1-1, with 7 bases that match TRBD1. DNA for the CDR3: TGTGCCACCCTCCCAGGGACAGTGAACACTGAAGCTTTCTTT. This gives the protein CATLPGTVNTEAFF.